The 27 T cell receptor beta chains listed next were all sequenced from one sample in a study of OX40 agonist ivuxolimab in advanced cancers. Here immunoSEQ multiplex PCR was the method, and the copy in TCRdb shows in-frame clones only, minus some. The repertoire holds approximately 70,000 clones, with 88% as singletons. Sequencing used CD4+ or CD8+ T cells sorted from blood, obtained in a trial of the OX40 agonist ivuxolimab. Source of these receptors: an adult with an advanced solid tumor such as melanoma, head and neck, liver or kidney cancer.

V usage is TRBV5-1 and J usage is TRBJ2-4; no clear D. CDR3 length: 14 amino acids. The germline V gene has CDR1 SGHRS and CDR2 YFSETQ. The germline V and J ends were trimmed by 4 bases and 7 bases, with 15 bases remaining between them. CDR3 protein: CASSPSPVRNIQYF. In nucleotides, the CDR3 is TGCGCCAGCAGCCCGTCCCCGGTAAGGAACATTCAGTACTTC. Full variable domain (rest looked up from reference TRBV5-1 and TRBJ2-4): KAGVTQTPRYLIKTRGQQVTLSCSPISGHRSVSWYQQTPGQGLQFLFEYFSETQRNKGNFPGRFSGRQFSNSRSEMNVSTLELGDSALYLCASSPSPVRNIQYFGAGTRLSVL.

The V call is TRBV29-1, the J call TRBJ2-5; the match to TRBD2 covers 10 bases. Germline V gene data show CDR1 as SQVTM and CDR2 as ANQGSEA. The CDR3 runs to 12 residues. Losses at the gene ends were 7 bases for V and 9 bases for J; bases not matched to a gene: 8. This CDR3 is CSAASGGPAQYF. The CDR3 nucleotides read TGCAGCGCCGCTAGCGGGGGCCCAGCCCAGTACTTC.

The CDR3 loop reads CASSSAGTGDNYGYTF. The CDR3 nucleotides are TGTGCCAGCAGTTCGGCCGGGACAGGGGATAACTATGGCTACACCTTC. This chain links TRBV6-5 with TRBJ1-2, with 10 bases identical to TRBD1. The CDR3 totals 16 residues. V gave up 4 bases and J gave up 1 base; unmatched junction bases: 6. Germline loops: CDR1 MNHEY, CDR2 SVGAGI.

The chain joins TRBV7-2 to TRBJ2-1; tentative D call: TRBD1 (6 bases). The ends were cut back, 5 bases at V and 5 bases at J, with 10 bases in the middle. The length of the CDR3 is 13 residues. CDR1 SGHTA and CDR2 FQGNSA come from the germline V gene. CDR3 in amino acids: CASSPRGHNEQFF. The CDR3 DNA sequence: TGTGCCAGCAGCCCCAGGGGTCACAATGAGCAGTTCTTC. Filled out from reference TRBV7-2 and TRBJ2-1, the complete variable domain reads GAGVSQSPSNKVTEKGKDVELRCDPISGHTALYWYRQSLGQGLEFLIYFQGNSAPDKSGLPSDRFSAERTGGSVSTLTIQRTQQEDSAVYLCASSPRGHNEQFFGPGTRLTVL.

The CDR3 loop reads CASSLAGMNTEAFF. Written as DNA, the CDR3 is TGTGCCAGCAGCTTGGCAGGGATGAACACTGAAGCTTTCTTT. The J gene is TRBJ1-1, the V gene TRBV7-9, with D perhaps TRBD1 (5 bases). From germline, CDR1 is SEHNR and CDR2 FQNEAQ (reference sequence). The germline V and J ends were trimmed by 3 bases and 0 bases, with 8 bases remaining between them. The CDR3 runs 14 residues.

The rearrangement uses TRBV5-6 and TRBJ1-4; D uncertain. V dropped 4 bases and J dropped 7 bases, with 20 bases sitting between them. This CDR3 comprises 16 residues. The germline V gene has CDR1 SGHDT and CDR2 YYEEEE. CDR3 DNA sequence: TGTGCCAGCAGCCCCGACCAGGTTTTAGTAAGTGAAAAACTGTTTTTT. This sequence encodes CASSPDQVLVSEKLFF.

The chain carries TRBV7-2 and TRBJ2-1, with 9 positions matching TRBD2. Germline assignment: CDR1 SGHTA and CDR2 FQGNSA. V shed 7 bases and J 10 bases; nucleotides not matched to a gene: 11. This CDR3 is built from 14 residues. The CDR3 sequence is CASMGSGGAREQFF. In DNA form, the CDR3 reads TGTGCCAGCATGGGTAGCGGGGGCGCTAGGGAGCAGTTCTTC.

The V call is TRBV5-1, the J call TRBJ2-1, with TRBD2 matching 7 bases. Germline trimming cut 6 bases from V and 6 bases from J; bases unmatched to any gene: 6. This CDR3 is built from 13 residues. Looked up from germline, CDR1 is SGHRS and CDR2 is YFSETQ. CDR3 sequence (DNA): TGCGCCAGCACAACGGGGGGTTTCAATGAGCAGTTCTTC. Residues: CASTTGGFNEQFF.

The J gene is TRBJ1-1, the V gene TRBV19, with a tentative D call TRBD1 (6 bases). This CDR3 is 15 amino acids long. Trimming left V 0 bases short and J 4 bases short, with 12 bases between. CDR1 is LNHDA and CDR2 is SQIVND in the germline V gene (reference sequence). The CDR3 DNA follows: TGTGCCAGTAGTATAGAGGGACAAGGGGTCACTGAAGCTTTCTTT. Amino acids: CASSIEGQGVTEAFF.

The chain uses TRBV19 and TRBJ1-6, with D perhaps TRBD1 (5 bases). Per germline, CDR1 LNHDA and CDR2 SQIVND (reference sequence). Trimming stripped 6 bases from V and 10 bases from J, with 16 bases between. The CDR3 length is 14 residues. CDR3 protein: CASSPGTGSSPLHF. CDR3 coding DNA: TGTGCCAGTAGCCCAGGGACCGGCTCATCACCCCTCCACTTT.

The chain is built from TRBV5-8 and TRBJ1-6; D unresolved. V dropped 4 bases and J dropped 11 bases, with 10 bases sitting between them. Germline-derived CDR1 and CDR2 are SGHTS and YDEGEE. The length of the CDR3 is 12 residues. The CDR3 region is CASSRGVTPLHF. The CDR3 nucleotides are TGTGCCAGCAGCCGCGGGGTTACACCCCTCCACTTT.

This clone was counted once. The rearrangement uses TRBV5-1 and TRBJ1-4; no clear D. Trimming removed 7 bases from V and 6 bases from J, with 16 bases in between. This CDR3 contains 14 residues. Per the germline V gene, CDR1 is SGHRS and CDR2 is YFSETQ. The CDR3 sequence: CASADTRRDEKLFF. DNA for the CDR3: TGCGCCAGCGCTGATACAAGGCGGGATGAAAAACTGTTTTTT. The full variable domain, with the rest looked up from reference TRBV5-1 and TRBJ1-4, is KAGVTQTPRYLIKTRGQQVTLSCSPISGHRSVSWYQQTPGQGLQFLFEYFSETQRNKGNFPGRFSGRQFSNSRSEMNVSTLELGDSALYLCASADTRRDEKLFFGSGTQLSVL.

The V gene is TRBV28, the J gene TRBJ2-1; a weak D match, TRBD2 (5 bases). From germline, CDR1 is MDHEN and CDR2 SYDVKM. Trimming took off 5 bases at V and 5 bases at J, with 19 bases between the two ends. There are 16 residues in the CDR3. CDR3 in amino acids: CASSPPSGRRNNEQFF. In DNA, the CDR3 is TGTGCCAGCAGTCCCCCCTCGGGAAGGCGAAACAATGAGCAGTTCTTC.

This rearrangement joins TRBV28 to TRBJ2-7; the match to TRBD2 covers 7 bases. CDR3 size: 13 residues. J lost 2 bases, V lost 8 bases, and 6 bases had no gene match. The germline CDR1 and CDR2 sequences are MDHEN and SYDVKM. CDR3 sequence: CASWEGRTYEQYF. The CDR3 DNA is TGTGCCAGCTGGGAGGGGCGAACCTACGAGCAGTACTTC.

V gene TRBV19 combines with J gene TRBJ1-4; D is possibly TRBD1 (6 bases). Germline CDR1 reads LNHDA; CDR2 reads SQIVND (reference sequence). Deletions cut 6 bases from V and 7 bases from J, with 18 bases between. The CDR3 consists of 15 residues. CDR3 DNA sequence: TGTGCCAGTAGCCCTCCGGGGGCCATAATTGAAAAACTGTTTTTT. Translated, it gives CASSPPGAIIEKLFF.

The CDR3 here is CASRTWTSGTTGGV. The CDR3 DNA reads as TGTGCAAGTCGCACCTGGACTAGCGGGACGACCGGGGGAGTC. The chain couples TRBV12-2 to TRBJ2-7; TRBD2 reflects the table's D call only, with no check against the DNA. TRBV12-2 is annotated as a pseudogene. CDR3 length: 14 amino acids.

This rearrangement joins TRBV6-6 to TRBJ2-7, with a weak D call TRBD1 (8 bases). Trimming pared 0 bases from V and 6 bases from J, leaving 12 bases between. Germline V gene sequence: CDR1 MNHNY, CDR2 SVGAGI (reference sequence). CDR3 length equals 14 residues. The CDR3 DNA reads TGTGCCAGCAGTTACTCGGACAGGGAGGGCGAGCAGTACTTC. Its translation is CASSYSDREGEQYF.

This clone was seen only a few times. The chain employs TRBV2 and TRBJ1-2, with D possibly matching TRBD1 (5 bases). The V end lost 4 bases, the J end lost 0 bases, and 6 bases lay between the germline ends. Germline V gene data show CDR1 as SNHLY and CDR2 as FYNNEI. The length of the CDR3 is 13 residues. CDR3 nucleotide sequence: TGTGCCAGCAGTGTGGGGGCTAACTATGGCTACACCTTC. It yields the protein CASSVGANYGYTF.

The V gene is TRBV19, the J gene TRBJ2-5, with TRBD1 matching 8 bases. Germline V gives CDR1 LNHDA, CDR2 SQIVND (reference sequence). This CDR3 has 15 amino acids. V lost 3 bases and J lost 4; bases outside the gene matches: 7. Here the CDR3 reads CASSIGGRGRETQYF. In DNA form, the CDR3 reads TGTGCCAGTAGTATTGGTGGCAGGGGGCGAGAGACCCAGTACTTC. The full variable domain, rest sourced from reference TRBV19 and TRBJ2-5, is DGGITQSPKYLFRKEGQNVTLSCEQNLNHDAMYWYRQDPGQGLRLIYYSQIVNDFQKGDIAEGYSVSREKKESFPLTVTSAQKNPTAFYLCASSIGGRGRETQYFGPGTRLLVL.

V is TRBV30 and J is TRBJ2-1; tentatively, D is TRBD1 (6 bases). CDR3 length: 14 residues. Trimming pared 3 bases from V and 9 bases from J, leaving 18 bases between. Germline lookup yields CDR1 GTSNPN and CDR2 SVGIG (reference sequence). The CDR3 coding sequence is TGTGCCTGGAGCGCCACCCTGACAGGAGGTGAGCAGTTCTTC. Its translation is CAWSATLTGGEQFF.

The chain joins TRBV6-5 to TRBJ1-2; 9 nucleotides match TRBD1. The CDR3 contains 15 residues. Trimming at V came to 4 bases and at J to 6 bases, leaving 9 bases not matched to a gene. Germline assignment: CDR1 MNHEY and CDR2 SVGAGI. The CDR3 is CASSFTGTGINGYTF. CDR3 DNA sequence: TGTGCCAGCAGTTTCACCGGGACAGGGATAAATGGCTACACCTTC.

This chain uses TRBV10-3 with TRBJ2-7; D remains ambiguous. V was trimmed by 7 bases and J by 12 bases, leaving 22 bases between them. Germline loops: CDR1 ENHRY, CDR2 SYGVKD. The CDR3 totals 13 residues. The CDR3 spells CAITTVASGDLYF. The CDR3 coding sequence is TGTGCCATCACCACCGTCGCCTCAGGAGATCTGTACTTC.

The V call is TRBV15, the J call TRBJ1-4, with unresolved D. Germline CDR1 and CDR2: LNHNV and YYDKDF (reference sequence). V was shortened by 2 bases and J by 8 bases, with 9 bases between the two germline ends. CDR3 length: 13 amino acids. CDR3 nucleotides: TGTGCCACCAGCAGAAGCCTAATGGAAAAACTGTTTTTT. Its protein is CATSRSLMEKLFF.

The chain has TRBV2 and TRBJ1-1; D gene ambiguous. This CDR3 is 15 amino acids long. Looked up from germline, CDR1 is SNHLY and CDR2 is FYNNEI. V was shortened by 4 bases and J by 1 base, with 13 bases between the two germline ends. The CDR3 loop reads CASSVFEVENTEAFF. The CDR3 DNA follows: TGTGCCAGCAGTGTGTTCGAGGTAGAGAACACTGAAGCTTTCTTT.

The CDR3 region has the DNA TGTGCCATCAGTGGGACTGAAGAAAACATTCAGTACTTC. Translated, it gives CAISGTEENIQYF. The chain combines TRBV10-3 with TRBJ2-4, with D possibly TRBD2 on 5 matching bases. The CDR3 consists of 13 residues. The V and J ends lost 4 bases and 5 bases respectively, with 9 bases between them. Germline assignment: CDR1 ENHRY and CDR2 SYGVKD.

This rearrangement joins TRBV2 to TRBJ2-7, with 11 bases matching TRBD2. CDR1 SNHLY and CDR2 FYNNEI come from the germline V gene. Trimming cost V 4 bases and J 5 bases; bases outside gene matches: 1. This CDR3 is built from 13 residues. The CDR3 bases are TGTGCCAGCAGTGGACTAGCGGGAAACGAGCAGTACTTC. Amino acid sequence: CASSGLAGNEQYF.

The CDR3 sequence is CASSAGQGNSPLHF. The CDR3 nucleotides are TGTGCCAGCAGCGCAGGACAGGGGAATTCACCCCTCCACTTT. The V gene is TRBV11-3, the J gene TRBJ1-6, with 9 bases aligning to TRBD1. CDR1 and CDR2 (germline): SGHNT, YENEEA. V trimming: 5 bases; J trimming: 7 bases; junction bases outside the gene matches: 3. This CDR3 is 14 amino acids long.